The TCR beta chain under discussion was sequenced for a study of blood T cells in healthy people across ages. A second roughly 6 to 11 cycle PCR used barcoded and J-beta primers. One entry per CDR3 protein results from TCRdb running MiXCR on the 5' RACE reads. The sample consists of fewer than 2 million distinct CDR3 sequences, 30% to 40% of them appearing once. Trimming at V came to 1 base and at J to 11 bases, leaving 9 bases not matched to a gene. Germline V lookup: CDR1 MGHRA, CDR2 YSYEKL. This CDR3 comprises 15 residues. This clonotype was recorded a few times. The origin of this receptor is a human donor in good health. This sequence joins TRBV4-1 and TRBJ2-5, with 11 positions matching TRBD1. The sequenced sample was blood. The CDR3 here is CASSQGDRGAKEQYF. The CDR3 DNA is TGCGCCAGCAGCCAAGGGGACAGGGGGGCAAAAGAGCAGTACTTC.